The 31 T cell receptor beta chains below were found in one sample sequenced in a study of beta chain features in type 1 diabetes. Expressed TCRB transcripts were sequenced after all isolated RNA was converted to cDNA. Sequencing used immunoSEQ multiplex PCR; TCRdb keeps in-frame clones, though not all of them. The sample lists 350,000 or so clones, less than 20% seen once, with around 0.045% in the top ten. Sequenced: naive CD4+ T cells from blood. All receptors come from a woman aged 18 to 35 in good health.

The chain combines TRBV29-1 with TRBJ2-1; maybe TRBD2 (6 bases). V dropped 4 bases and J dropped 15 bases, with 16 bases sitting between them. This CDR3 spans 11 amino acids. Germline CDR1 SQVTM, CDR2 ANQGSEA. The CDR3, as DNA: TGCAGCGTTGGGGACTCGAATAAGGTGTTCTTC. Protein sequence: CSVGDSNKVFF.

As regards this clone: One end of the junction does not line up with germline, which may come from a read error. CDR3: CASSLGLSNNEQFF. CDR3 bases: TGTGCCAGCAGCTTAGGACTCTCCAACAATGAGCAGTTCTTC. The J gene is TRBJ2-1, the V gene TRBV11-2; no reliable D call. Looked up from germline, CDR1 is SGHAT and CDR2 is FQNNGV. The CDR3 has 14 residues.

The V gene is TRBV29-1, the J gene TRBJ2-6; 7 nucleotides agree with TRBD1. This CDR3 contains 16 residues. With V trimmed by 4 bases and J by 0 bases, 6 bases remained unmatched. Germline assignment: CDR1 SQVTM and CDR2 ANQGSEA. CDR3 region: CSVGGTANSGANVLTF. The CDR3, as DNA: TGCAGCGTTGGGGGGACAGCCAACTCTGGGGCCAACGTCCTGACTTTC.

Comment on this clone: The identical CDR3 is also encoded by other nucleotide sequences in the sample. The rearrangement links TRBV2 to TRBJ1-2, with D possibly being TRBD1 (6 bases). Per the germline V gene, CDR1 is SNHLY and CDR2 is FYNNEI. The CDR3 covers 13 residues. With 3 bases removed from V and 4 bases from J, the gap between germline ends came to 9 bases. The CDR3 coding sequence is TGTGCCAGCAGTGAGGGACAAAGCTATGGCTACACCTTC. Amino acids: CASSEGQSYGYTF.

This sequence joins TRBV30 and TRBJ2-3, with 9 bases aligning to TRBD2. Germline V gene sequence: CDR1 GTSNPN, CDR2 SVGIG (reference sequence). The CDR3 length is 16 residues. J lost 7 bases, V lost 2 bases, and 13 bases had no gene match. The CDR3 loop is CAWSRPDGGRGNTQYF. The CDR3 DNA reads as TGTGCCTGGAGTCGGCCGGACGGCGGGAGGGGGAATACGCAGTATTTT.

This clone occurred a few times. V usage is TRBV5-1 and J usage is TRBJ2-5; 8 nucleotides align to TRBD2. Germline V gene lookup returns CDR1 SGHRS and CDR2 YFSETQ. V trimming: 2 bases; J trimming: 6 bases; junction bases outside the gene matches: 6. This CDR3 is built from 14 residues. The CDR3 loop reads CASSLTGGPQTQYF. CDR3 sequence (DNA): TGCGCCAGCAGCTTAACGGGAGGGCCCCAGACCCAGTACTTC.

The rearrangement joins TRBV7-9 to TRBJ1-4; D ambiguous. The V and J ends lost 1 base and 5 bases respectively, with 8 bases between them. From germline, CDR1 is SEHNR and CDR2 FQNEAQ (reference sequence). CDR3 size: 14 residues. The DNA for the CDR3 is TGTGCCAGCAGCTTAGGGCAGATGAATGAAAAACTGTTTTTT. It specifies CASSLGQMNEKLFF.

The chain combines TRBV7-9 with TRBJ2-7, with TRBD2 matching over 9 bases. This CDR3 has 17 residues. V gave up 6 bases and J gave up 4 bases; unmatched junction bases: 16. Germline loops: CDR1 SEHNR, CDR2 FQNEAQ (reference sequence). The CDR3 sequence is CASSPPPRLAGLYEQYF. The CDR3 bases are TGTGCCAGCAGTCCACCACCCCGGCTAGCGGGGCTGTACGAGCAGTACTTC.

This clone appeared a single time. The chain links TRBV30 to TRBJ2-7; possible D gene TRBD1, 5 bases. V lost 0 bases and J 3 bases, leaving 12 bases between the germline ends. CDR3 length: 14 amino acids. The germline CDR1 and CDR2 sequences are GTSNPN and SVGIG (reference sequence). The CDR3 DNA reads TGTGCCTGGAGTGTAGATCCAGGGTACTACGAGCAGTACTTC. Its protein is CAWSVDPGYYEQYF.

This clone was seen only a few times. Other DNA sequences in the same sample also yield this CDR3. This sequence joins TRBV5-1 and TRBJ1-1, with 7 bases identical to TRBD1. The junction had 4 bases not matched to a gene; V was cut back by 0 bases and J by 5 bases. The CDR3 has 14 amino acids. Germline loops: CDR1 SGHRS, CDR2 YFSETQ. CDR3 residues: CASSLGSRGTEAFF. CDR3 coding DNA: TGCGCCAGCAGCTTGGGGTCCAGGGGGACTGAAGCTTTCTTT. The full variable domain, completed using reference TRBV5-1 and TRBJ1-1, is KAGVTQTPRYLIKTRGQQVTLSCSPISGHRSVSWYQQTPGQGLQFLFEYFSETQRNKGNFPGRFSGRQFSNSRSEMNVSTLELGDSALYLCASSLGSRGTEAFFGQGTRLTVV.

V gene TRBV7-2 combines with J gene TRBJ2-7; 8 positions match TRBD1. Germline lookup yields CDR1 SGHTA and CDR2 FQGNSA. The junction had 3 bases not matched to a gene; V was cut back by 3 bases and J by 2 bases. The CDR3 consists of 14 residues. The CDR3 loop is CASSFRDRTYEQYF. The CDR3 DNA sequence: TGTGCCAGCAGCTTCCGGGACAGGACCTACGAGCAGTACTTC.

Only a few counts were recorded for this clone. Its ends do not fully match the called genes, so a read error is possible. V gene TRBV7-7 combines with J gene TRBJ2-1; D is unclear. The CDR3 is 14 residues long. Germline V gene lookup returns CDR1 SSHAT and CDR2 FNYEAQ (reference sequence). This chain's CDR3 is CASSLAETYNEQFF. CDR3 coding DNA: TGTGCTAGCAGCTTGGCGGAGACTTACAATGAGCAGTTCTTC.

This chain joins TRBV18 and TRBJ2-5, with D unclear. Germline values: CDR1 KGHSH, CDR2 LQKENI. V was clipped by 4 bases and J by 0 bases, with 6 bases between them. The length of the CDR3 is 13 residues. The CDR3 reads CASSLHYQETQYF. For the CDR3, the DNA is TGTGCCAGCTCACTTCACTACCAAGAGACCCAGTACTTC.

The rearrangement links TRBV30 to TRBJ1-5; D remains ambiguous. The CDR3 extends over 13 amino acids. In germline, CDR1 is GTSNPN, CDR2 SVGIG (reference sequence). V was cut by 2 bases and J by 7 bases, with 12 bases left in between. DNA of the CDR3: TGTGCCTGGAGTTCCGGGTCGAGACAGCCCCAGCATTTT. It encodes CAWSSGSRQPQHF.

This sequence joins TRBV5-1 and TRBJ1-2; no reliable D call. Germline values: CDR1 SGHRS, CDR2 YFSETQ. The CDR3 contains 13 residues. The V end lost 4 bases, the J end lost 4 bases, and 11 bases lay between the germline ends. CDR3 bases: TGCGCCAGCAGCCCCCGCGGTGGCTATGGCTACACCTTC. Residues: CASSPRGGYGYTF. Variable domain in full (rest from reference TRBV5-1 and TRBJ1-2): KAGVTQTPRYLIKTRGQQVTLSCSPISGHRSVSWYQQTPGQGLQFLFEYFSETQRNKGNFPGRFSGRQFSNSRSEMNVSTLELGDSALYLCASSPRGGYGYTFGSGTRLTVV.

V and J are TRBV7-9 and TRBJ1-6, with D unresolved. Germline V gene sequence: CDR1 SEHNR, CDR2 FQNEAQ (reference sequence). V gave up 7 bases and J gave up 6 bases, with 19 bases separating them. This CDR3 is built from 16 residues. CDR3 nucleotides: TGTGCCAGCACCTTCCATACGGGAACGCCTAATTCACCCCTCCACTTT. Translated, it gives CASTFHTGTPNSPLHF.

This clone has more than one count but fewer than ten. The chain employs TRBV7-2 and TRBJ1-5; 7 bases align to TRBD1. The CDR3 has 15 residues. Trimming took 2 bases from V and 4 from J; bases not matched to a gene: 5. CDR1 is SGHTA and CDR2 is FQGNSA in the germline V gene. The CDR3 loop is CASSLQGGWNQPQHF. The CDR3 DNA reads as TGTGCCAGCAGCTTACAGGGGGGATGGAATCAGCCCCAGCATTTT.

This clone came up a few times. The chain links TRBV4-2 to TRBJ2-1, with 8 bases matching TRBD2. This CDR3 region has 13 residues. Germline CDR1 is LGHNA and CDR2 is YNFKEQ. The junction had 3 bases not matched to a gene; V was cut back by 3 bases and J by 8 bases. The CDR3 region has the DNA TGTGCCAGCAGCCAGGGAGCGGGAGATGAGCAGTTCTTC. Translated, it gives CASSQGAGDEQFF.

The J gene is TRBJ2-7, the V gene TRBV30; 11 nucleotides align to TRBD2. The germline V gene encodes CDR1 GTSNPN and CDR2 SVGIG (reference sequence). The V and J ends lost 2 bases and 1 base, in that order; junction bases with no gene match: 7. This CDR3 comprises 16 residues. The CDR3 sequence: CAWSLYSGRASYEQYF. As DNA, the CDR3 is TGTGCCTGGAGTCTGTATAGCGGGAGGGCTTCCTACGAGCAGTACTTC.

This clone was found a few times. V and J are TRBV9 and TRBJ2-5, with D perhaps matching TRBD2 (6 bases). This CDR3 spans 13 amino acids. Germline CDR1 SGDLS, CDR2 YYNGEE. V lost 0 bases to trimming and J lost 7 bases, with 10 bases between them. The CDR3 nucleotides are TGTGCCAGCAGCGTAGGTGTGGGGGGGACCCAGTACTTC. This sequence encodes CASSVGVGGTQYF.

A note on this clone: The same CDR3 is also encoded by other DNA sequences in this sample. The rearrangement links TRBV29-1 to TRBJ1-1; the D is unclear. The CDR3 length is 13 residues. Germline V gene lookup returns CDR1 SQVTM and CDR2 ANQGSEA. V dropped 3 bases and J dropped 0 bases, with 8 bases sitting between them. CDR3 nucleotide sequence: TGCAGCGTTGAGGGGAGAATGAACACTGAAGCTTTCTTT. Translation gives CSVEGRMNTEAFF.

The chain links TRBV4-1 to TRBJ2-2; 8 nucleotides align to TRBD1. Trimming removed 2 bases from V and 7 bases from J; junction bases left unmatched: 6. Per the germline V gene, CDR1 is MGHRA and CDR2 is YSYEKL. The CDR3 consists of 15 residues. The DNA of the CDR3 is TGCGCCAGCAGCCAACCTCAGGGGGCTGGCGGGGAGCTGTTTTTT. This sequence encodes CASSQPQGAGGELFF.

This clone was observed a few times. The rearrangement joins TRBV29-1 to TRBJ1-1; D possibly corresponds to TRBD1 (5 bases). The CDR3 contains 14 residues. Germline-derived CDR1 and CDR2 are SQVTM and ANQGSEA. The germline V and J ends were trimmed by 7 bases and 7 bases, with 22 bases remaining between them. CDR3 residues: CSAEWGLSSDEAFF. In DNA, the CDR3 is TGCAGCGCCGAGTGGGGCCTGTCGTCCGATGAAGCTTTCTTT.

The chain combines TRBV7-9 with TRBJ2-1; TRBD2 agrees at 9 bases. This CDR3 has 19 residues. J lost 0 bases, V lost 4 bases, and 13 bases had no gene match. The germline V gene has CDR1 SEHNR and CDR2 FQNEAQ (reference sequence). The CDR3: CASSWRVSGGSSSYNEQFF. In DNA, the CDR3 is TGTGCCAGCAGCTGGCGCGTGAGCGGGGGGTCGAGCTCCTACAATGAGCAGTTCTTC.

This clone has just a few counts. The chain joins TRBV11-2 to TRBJ2-7; 10 bases are a match to TRBD1. The CDR3 loop spans 13 amino acids. V trimming: 7 bases; J trimming: 2 bases; junction bases outside the gene matches: 2. Germline V gives CDR1 SGHAT, CDR2 FQNNGV. The CDR3 DNA reads TGTGCCAGCACCGGGACAGGGGCCTACGAGCAGTACTTC. Its translation: CASTGTGAYEQYF.

The chain recombines TRBV4-1 with TRBJ2-3; TRBD2 is a possible D gene (6 bases). The V end was cut by 2 bases, the J end by 4 bases, with 16 bases between. CDR3 length equals 16 residues. CDR1 and CDR2 from the germline V gene are MGHRA and YSYEKL. The DNA for the CDR3 is TGCGCCAGCAGCCAACGGGGGACGGAGAGCGCAGATACGCAGTATTTT. Encoded protein: CASSQRGTESADTQYF.

This chain links TRBV30 with TRBJ1-1; TRBD1 aligns across 10 bases. Germline V gene lookup returns CDR1 GTSNPN and CDR2 SVGIG (reference sequence). The V and J ends lost 6 bases and 5 bases, in that order; junction bases with no gene match: 6. The CDR3 extends over 13 amino acids. The CDR3 here is CACSGTGETEAFF. The CDR3 bases are TGTGCCTGTTCCGGGACAGGGGAGACTGAAGCTTTCTTT.

The chain recombines TRBV30 with TRBJ2-7; TRBD1 matches 8 bases. This CDR3 region has 17 residues. After removal of 5 bases from V and 3 bases from J, the junction contained 18 bases not matched to a gene. Germline V gene lookup returns CDR1 GTSNPN and CDR2 SVGIG (reference sequence). This CDR3 reads CAWFDLSLGTGIYEQYF. The CDR3 DNA reads as TGTGCCTGGTTCGACTTGTCTCTAGGGACAGGTATCTACGAGCAGTACTTC.

This chain joins TRBV2 and TRBJ2-1; possibly TRBD2 for D (7 bases). CDR1 is SNHLY and CDR2 is FYNNEI in the germline V gene. CDR3 length: 12 amino acids. The CDR3 reads CAERGGGNEQFF. The CDR3 coding sequence is TGTGCGGAAAGGGGAGGGGGCAATGAGCAGTTCTTC.

The rearrangement joins TRBV12-5 to TRBJ1-5; TRBD1 agrees at 7 bases. The ends lost 2 bases at V and 5 bases at J; junction bases unmatched: 6. Germline V gene sequence: CDR1 LGHNT, CDR2 FRNRAP. The CDR3 spans 15 residues. The CDR3 nucleotides are TGTGCTAGTGGTTTGCTCCGGGACAGTTATCAGCCCCAGCATTTT. Amino acid sequence: CASGLLRDSYQPQHF.

The table lists this clone with a few counts. This rearrangement joins TRBV11-2 to TRBJ2-7, with D tentatively TRBD1 (5 bases). This CDR3 is built from 11 residues. Looked up from germline, CDR1 is SGHAT and CDR2 is FQNNGV. The V and J ends lost 3 bases and 12 bases respectively, with 12 bases between them. For the CDR3, the DNA is TGTGCCAGCAGCTTTAAGGGGATAGTGTACTTC. Protein sequence: CASSFKGIVYF. Using reference TRBV11-2 and TRBJ2-7 for the parts outside the CDR3, the full variable domain is EAGVAQSPRYKIIEKRQSVAFWCNPISGHATLYWYQQILGQGPKLLIQFQNNGVVDDSQLPKDRFSAERLKGVDSTLKIQPAKLEDSAVYLCASSFKGIVYFGPGTRLTVT.